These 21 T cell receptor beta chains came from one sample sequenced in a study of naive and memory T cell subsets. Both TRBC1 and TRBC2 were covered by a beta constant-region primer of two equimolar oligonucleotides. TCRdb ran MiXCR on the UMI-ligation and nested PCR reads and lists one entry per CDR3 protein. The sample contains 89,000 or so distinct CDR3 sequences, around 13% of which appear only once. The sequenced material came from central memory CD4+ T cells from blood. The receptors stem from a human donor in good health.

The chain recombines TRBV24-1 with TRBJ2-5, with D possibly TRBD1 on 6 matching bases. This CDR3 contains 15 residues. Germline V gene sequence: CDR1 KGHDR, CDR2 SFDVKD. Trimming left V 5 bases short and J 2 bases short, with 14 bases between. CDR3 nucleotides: TGTGCCACCAGTGCCGTGACAGGATTACAAGAGACCCAGTACTTC. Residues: CATSAVTGLQETQYF.

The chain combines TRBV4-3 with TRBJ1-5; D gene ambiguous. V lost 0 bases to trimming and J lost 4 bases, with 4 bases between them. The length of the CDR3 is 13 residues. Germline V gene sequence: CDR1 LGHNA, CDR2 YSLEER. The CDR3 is CASSQERNQPQHF. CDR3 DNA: TGCGCCAGCAGCCAAGAGAGGAATCAGCCCCAGCATTTT.

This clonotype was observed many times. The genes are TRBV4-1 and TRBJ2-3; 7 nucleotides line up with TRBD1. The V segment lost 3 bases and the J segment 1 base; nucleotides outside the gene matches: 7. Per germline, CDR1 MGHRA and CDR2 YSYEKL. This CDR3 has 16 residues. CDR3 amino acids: CASSQSGQFGTDTQYF. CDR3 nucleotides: TGCGCCAGCAGCCAGTCGGGACAGTTCGGCACAGATACGCAGTATTTT.

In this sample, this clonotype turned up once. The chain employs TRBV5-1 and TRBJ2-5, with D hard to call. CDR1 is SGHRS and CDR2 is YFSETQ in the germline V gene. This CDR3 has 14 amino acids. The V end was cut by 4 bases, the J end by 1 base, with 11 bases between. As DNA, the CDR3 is TGCGCCAGCAGCGGTGGGGTCGCCCAAGAGACCCAGTACTTC. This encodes CASSGGVAQETQYF.

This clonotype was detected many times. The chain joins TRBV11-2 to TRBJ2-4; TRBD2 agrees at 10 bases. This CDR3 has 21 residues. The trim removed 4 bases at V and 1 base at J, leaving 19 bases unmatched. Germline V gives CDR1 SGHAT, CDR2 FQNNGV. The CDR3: CASSSRPASGRWVAAKNIQYF. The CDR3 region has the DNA TGTGCCAGCAGCTCCCGTCCCGCTAGCGGGAGATGGGTAGCGGCCAAAAACATTCAGTACTTC.

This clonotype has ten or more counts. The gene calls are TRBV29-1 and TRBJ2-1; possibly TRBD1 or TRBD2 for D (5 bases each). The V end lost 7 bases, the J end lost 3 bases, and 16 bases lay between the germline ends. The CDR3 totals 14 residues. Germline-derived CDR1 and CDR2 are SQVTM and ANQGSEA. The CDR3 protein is CSASIGTNYNEQFF. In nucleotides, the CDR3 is TGCAGCGCCTCAATCGGGACCAACTACAATGAGCAGTTCTTC.

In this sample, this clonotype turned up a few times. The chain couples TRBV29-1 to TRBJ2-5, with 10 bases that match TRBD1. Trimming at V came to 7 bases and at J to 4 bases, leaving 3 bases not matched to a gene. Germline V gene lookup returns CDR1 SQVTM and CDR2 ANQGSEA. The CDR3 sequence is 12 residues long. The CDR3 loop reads CSGDRGGETQYF. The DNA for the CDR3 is TGCAGCGGGGACAGGGGAGGAGAGACCCAGTACTTC.

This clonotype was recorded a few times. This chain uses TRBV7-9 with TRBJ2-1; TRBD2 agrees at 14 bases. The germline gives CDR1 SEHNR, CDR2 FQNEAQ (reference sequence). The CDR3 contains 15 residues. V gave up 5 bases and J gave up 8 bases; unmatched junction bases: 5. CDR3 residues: CASSPGLAGVDEQFF. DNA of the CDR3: TGTGCCAGCAGCCCGGGACTAGCGGGAGTTGATGAGCAGTTCTTC.

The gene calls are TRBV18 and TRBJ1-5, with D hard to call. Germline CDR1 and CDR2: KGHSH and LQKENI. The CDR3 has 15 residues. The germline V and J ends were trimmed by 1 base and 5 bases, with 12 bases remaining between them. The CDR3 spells CASSPRPVEHQPQHF. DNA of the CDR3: TGTGCCAGCTCACCACGGCCAGTGGAACATCAGCCCCAGCATTTT.

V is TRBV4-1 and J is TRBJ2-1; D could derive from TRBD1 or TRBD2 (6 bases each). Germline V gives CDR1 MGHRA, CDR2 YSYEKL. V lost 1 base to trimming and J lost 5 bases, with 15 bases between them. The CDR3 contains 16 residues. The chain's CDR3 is CASSQGGAGQHNEQFF. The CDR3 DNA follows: TGCGCCAGCAGCCAAGGTGGGGCGGGACAACACAATGAGCAGTTCTTC.

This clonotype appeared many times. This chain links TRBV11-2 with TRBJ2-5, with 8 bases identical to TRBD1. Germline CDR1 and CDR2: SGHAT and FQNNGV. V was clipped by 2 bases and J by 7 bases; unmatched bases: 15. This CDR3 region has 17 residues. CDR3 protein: CASSLNPGQGNGGTQYF. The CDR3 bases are TGTGCCAGCAGCTTAAATCCCGGACAGGGCAACGGTGGGACCCAGTACTTC.

CDR3 nucleotides: TGTGCCAGCAGCTTATACGGCAGGGGAAGTTCAGATACGCAGTATTTT. This gives the protein CASSLYGRGSSDTQYF. The chain recombines TRBV7-6 with TRBJ2-3; D possibly corresponds to TRBD1 (6 bases). The germline gives CDR1 SGHVS, CDR2 FNYEAQ. This CDR3 has 16 residues. V was shortened by 2 bases and J by 4 bases, with 16 bases between the two germline ends.

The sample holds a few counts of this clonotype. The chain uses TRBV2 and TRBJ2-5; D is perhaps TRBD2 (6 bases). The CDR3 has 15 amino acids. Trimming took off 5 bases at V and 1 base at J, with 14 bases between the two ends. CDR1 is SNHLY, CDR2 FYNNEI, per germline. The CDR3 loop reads CASSLPGTSQETQYF. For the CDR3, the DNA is TGTGCCAGCAGTCTCCCTGGGACTTCCCAAGAGACCCAGTACTTC.

The CDR3 DNA is TGTGCCAGCAGTTATGGCGCGGGAGGCACAGATACGCAGTATTTT. Protein sequence: CASSYGAGGTDTQYF. The chain employs TRBV6-6 and TRBJ2-3, with 7 positions matching TRBD2. Unmatched junction bases numbered 4, after V lost 3 bases and J lost 1 base. Per germline, CDR1 MNHNY and CDR2 SVGAGI (reference sequence). CDR3 length equals 15 residues.

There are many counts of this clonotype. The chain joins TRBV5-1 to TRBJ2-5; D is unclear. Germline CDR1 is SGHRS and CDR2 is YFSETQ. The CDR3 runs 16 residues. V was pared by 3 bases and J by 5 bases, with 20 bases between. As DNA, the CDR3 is TGCGCCAGCAGCTCTACATCGCGTGGGGAAGTTGAGACCCAGTACTTC. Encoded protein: CASSSTSRGEVETQYF.

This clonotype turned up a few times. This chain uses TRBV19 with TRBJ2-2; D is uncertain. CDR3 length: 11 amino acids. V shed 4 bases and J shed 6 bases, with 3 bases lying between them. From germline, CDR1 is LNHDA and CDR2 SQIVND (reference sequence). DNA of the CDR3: TGTGCCAGTAGTACCCCCGGGGAGCTGTTTTTT. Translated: CASSTPGELFF.

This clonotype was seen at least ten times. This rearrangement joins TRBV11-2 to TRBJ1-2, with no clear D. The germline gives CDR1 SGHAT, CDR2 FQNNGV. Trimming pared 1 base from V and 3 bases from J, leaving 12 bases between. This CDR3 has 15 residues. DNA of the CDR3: TGTGCCAGCAGCTTAGGTGCCGGGTACTACTATGGCTACACCTTC. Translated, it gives CASSLGAGYYYGYTF.

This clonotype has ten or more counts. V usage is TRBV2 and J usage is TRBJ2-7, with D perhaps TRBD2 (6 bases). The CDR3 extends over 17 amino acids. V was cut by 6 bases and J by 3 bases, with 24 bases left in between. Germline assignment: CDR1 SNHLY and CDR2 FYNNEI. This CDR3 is CASRPLGTLRAYYEQYF. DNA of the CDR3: TGTGCCAGCAGACCTCTGGGGACTCTGAGGGCTTACTACGAGCAGTACTTC.

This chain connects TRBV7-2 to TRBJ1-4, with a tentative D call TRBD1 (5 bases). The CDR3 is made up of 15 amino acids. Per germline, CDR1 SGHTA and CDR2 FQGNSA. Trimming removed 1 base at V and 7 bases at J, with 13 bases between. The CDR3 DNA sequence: TGTGCCAGCAGCTTAGAATCGGCAGGGACTGAAAAACTGTTTTTT. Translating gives CASSLESAGTEKLFF.

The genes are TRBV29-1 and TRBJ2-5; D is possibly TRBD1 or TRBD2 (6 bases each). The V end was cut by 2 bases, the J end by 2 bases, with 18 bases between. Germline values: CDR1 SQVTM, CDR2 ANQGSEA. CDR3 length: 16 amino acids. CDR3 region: CSVESGRPGAQETQYF. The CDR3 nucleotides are TGCAGCGTTGAATCTGGGAGGCCAGGGGCACAAGAGACCCAGTACTTC.

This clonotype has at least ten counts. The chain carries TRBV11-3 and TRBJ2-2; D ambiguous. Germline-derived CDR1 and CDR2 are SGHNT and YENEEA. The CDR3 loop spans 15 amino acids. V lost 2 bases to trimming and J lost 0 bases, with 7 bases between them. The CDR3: CASSLTAANTGELFF. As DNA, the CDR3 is TGTGCCAGCAGCTTAACTGCAGCGAACACCGGGGAGCTGTTTTTT.